The TCR beta chain under discussion was sequenced for a study of blood T cell repertoires in COVID-19. Overall study context: PBMCs, B-cell-depleted T cells, or T cells provided the cDNA or gDNA that made up the material.

Here immunoSEQ multiplex PCR was the method, and the copy in TCRdb shows in-frame clones only, minus some. The sample shows around 72,000 clones, approximately 87% of them seen only once. J was trimmed by 7 bases and V by 0 bases; bases with no gene match: 7. CDR3 length: 17 amino acids. The germline gives CDR1 SGHNT, CDR2 YYREEE (reference sequence). This sequence joins TRBV5-4 and TRBJ1-4; 12 nucleotides line up with TRBD1. This TCR was sampled from a woman at least 80 years old with acute or convalescent COVID-19. What was sequenced was peripheral blood. The CDR3 nucleotides read TGTGCCAGCAGCTTGGCGACCGGGACAGGGGGCGGTGAAAAACTGTTTTTT. This encodes CASSLATGTGGGEKLFF.